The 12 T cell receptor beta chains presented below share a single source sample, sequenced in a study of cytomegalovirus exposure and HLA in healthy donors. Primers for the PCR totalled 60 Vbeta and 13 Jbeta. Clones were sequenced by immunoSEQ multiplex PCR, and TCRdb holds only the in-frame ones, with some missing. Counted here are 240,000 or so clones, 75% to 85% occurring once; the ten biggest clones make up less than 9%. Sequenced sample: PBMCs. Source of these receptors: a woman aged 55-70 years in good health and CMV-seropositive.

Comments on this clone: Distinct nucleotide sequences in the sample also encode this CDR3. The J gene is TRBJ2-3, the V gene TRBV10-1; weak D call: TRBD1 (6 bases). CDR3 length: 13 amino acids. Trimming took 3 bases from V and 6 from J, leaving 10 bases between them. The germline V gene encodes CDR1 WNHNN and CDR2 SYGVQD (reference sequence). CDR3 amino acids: CASSEGQTDTQYF. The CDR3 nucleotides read TGCGCCAGCAGTGAAGGACAGACGGATACGCAGTATTTT.

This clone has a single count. CDR3 amino acids: CASSLVVTPNNEQFF. The CDR3 DNA sequence: TGTGCCAGCTCACTGGTCGTCACTCCGAACAATGAGCAGTTCTTC. The chain employs TRBV18 and TRBJ2-1; unclear D gene. Trimming took 4 bases from V and 5 from J, leaving 15 bases between them. Germline lookup yields CDR1 KGHSH and CDR2 LQKENI. The CDR3 covers 15 residues.

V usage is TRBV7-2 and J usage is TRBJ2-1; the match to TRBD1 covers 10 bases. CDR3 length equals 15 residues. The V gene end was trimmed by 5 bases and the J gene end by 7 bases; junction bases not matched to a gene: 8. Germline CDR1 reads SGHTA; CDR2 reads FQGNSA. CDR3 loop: CASSLWEDRGNEQFF. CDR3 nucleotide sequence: TGTGCCAGCAGCCTTTGGGAGGACAGGGGGAATGAGCAGTTCTTC.

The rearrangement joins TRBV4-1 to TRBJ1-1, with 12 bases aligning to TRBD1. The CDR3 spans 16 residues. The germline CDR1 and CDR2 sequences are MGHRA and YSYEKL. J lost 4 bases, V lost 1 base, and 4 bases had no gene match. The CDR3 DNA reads TGCGCCAGCAGCCAAGGACAGGGACAGGGGGCCACTGAAGCTTTCTTT. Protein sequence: CASSQGQGQGATEAFF.

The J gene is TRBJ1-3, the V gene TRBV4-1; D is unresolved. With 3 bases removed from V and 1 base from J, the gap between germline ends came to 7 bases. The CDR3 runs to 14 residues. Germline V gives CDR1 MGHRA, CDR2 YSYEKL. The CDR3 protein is CASSQEKSGNTIYF. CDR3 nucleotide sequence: TGCGCCAGCAGCCAGGAGAAATCTGGAAACACCATATATTTT.

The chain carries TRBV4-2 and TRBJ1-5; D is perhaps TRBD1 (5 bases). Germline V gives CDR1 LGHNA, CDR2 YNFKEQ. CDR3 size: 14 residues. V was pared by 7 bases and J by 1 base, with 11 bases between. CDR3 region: CASTQDISNQPQHF. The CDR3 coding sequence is TGTGCCAGCACACAGGACATAAGCAATCAGCCCCAGCATTTT.

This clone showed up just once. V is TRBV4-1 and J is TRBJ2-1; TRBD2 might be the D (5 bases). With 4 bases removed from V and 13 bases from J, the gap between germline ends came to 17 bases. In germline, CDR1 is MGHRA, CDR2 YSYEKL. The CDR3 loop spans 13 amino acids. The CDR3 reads CASSPTGLPAQFF. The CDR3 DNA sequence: TGCGCCAGCAGCCCTACCGGACTCCCGGCCCAGTTCTTC.

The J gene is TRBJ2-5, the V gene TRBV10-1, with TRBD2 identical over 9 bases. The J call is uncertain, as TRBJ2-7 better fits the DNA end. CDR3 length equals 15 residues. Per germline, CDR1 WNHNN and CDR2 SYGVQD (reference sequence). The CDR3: CASSEMTSGSYEQYF. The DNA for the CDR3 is TGCGCCAGCAGTGAAATGACTAGCGGTTCCTACGAGCAGTACTTC.

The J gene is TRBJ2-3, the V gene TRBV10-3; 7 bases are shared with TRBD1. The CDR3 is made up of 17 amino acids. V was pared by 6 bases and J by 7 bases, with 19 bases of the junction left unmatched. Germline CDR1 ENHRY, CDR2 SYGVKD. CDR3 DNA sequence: TGTGCCATCAGAGACCGGGACAGCTCACCCATCCATAATACGCAGTATTTT. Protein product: CAIRDRDSSPIHNTQYF.

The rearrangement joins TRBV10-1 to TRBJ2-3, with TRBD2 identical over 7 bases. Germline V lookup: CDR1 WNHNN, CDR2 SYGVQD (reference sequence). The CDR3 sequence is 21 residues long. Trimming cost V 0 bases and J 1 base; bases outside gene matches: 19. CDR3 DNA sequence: TGCGCCAGCAGTGAGTCGAATCCATCAGCGGGAAGTGAATGGGGCACAGATACGCAGTATTTT. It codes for CASSESNPSAGSEWGTDTQYF.

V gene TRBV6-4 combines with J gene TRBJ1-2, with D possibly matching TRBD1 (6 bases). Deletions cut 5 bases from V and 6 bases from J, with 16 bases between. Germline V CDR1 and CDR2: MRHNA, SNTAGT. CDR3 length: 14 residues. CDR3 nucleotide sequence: TGTGCCAGCAGTCCCTCCCCAGGGGCCGATGGCTACACCTTC. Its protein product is CASSPSPGADGYTF.

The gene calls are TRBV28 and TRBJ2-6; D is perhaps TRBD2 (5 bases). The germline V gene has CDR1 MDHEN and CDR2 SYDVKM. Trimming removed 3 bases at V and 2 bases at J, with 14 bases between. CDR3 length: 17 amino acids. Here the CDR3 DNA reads TGTGCCAGCAGTTTGATAGCCCTGGGAGCTGGGGCCAACGTCCTGACTTTC. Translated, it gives CASSLIALGAGANVLTF.